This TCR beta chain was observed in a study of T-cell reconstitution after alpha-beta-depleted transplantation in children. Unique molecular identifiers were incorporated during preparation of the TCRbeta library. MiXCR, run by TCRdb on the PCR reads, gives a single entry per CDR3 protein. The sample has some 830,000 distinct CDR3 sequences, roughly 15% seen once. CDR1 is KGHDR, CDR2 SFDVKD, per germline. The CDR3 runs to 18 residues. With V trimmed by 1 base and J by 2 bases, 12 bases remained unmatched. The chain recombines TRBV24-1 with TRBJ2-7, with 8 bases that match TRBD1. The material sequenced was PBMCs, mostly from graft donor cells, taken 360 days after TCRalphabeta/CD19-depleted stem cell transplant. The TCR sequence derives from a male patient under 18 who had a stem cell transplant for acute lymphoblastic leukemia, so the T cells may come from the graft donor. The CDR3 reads CATSDLNDETGVPYEQYF. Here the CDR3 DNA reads TGTGCCACCAGTGATTTAAACGATGAGACAGGGGTACCCTACGAGCAGTACTTC.